The 22 T cell receptor beta chains in this list originate from one sample, sequenced in a study of Ad26.COV2.S vaccination and SARS-CoV-2 variants. The method was immunoSEQ multiplex PCR; TCRdb's version includes in-frame clones alone and lacks a portion of them. This sample carries roughly 420,000 clones, roughly nine tenths of them seen once, and the ten largest clones take over 2%. Documented treatment: about 20 received Ad26.COV2.S at low or high dose, single or two shots; 5 received placebo; per-sample allocation not given. Specimen acquisition occurred on day 63 following the initial vaccine or placebo injection. Sequenced here: peripheral blood, sampled in a trial of Ad26.COV2.S vaccine versus placebo. The origin of the receptors is a person between 18 and 59 years old who received the Ad26.COV2.S COVID-19 vaccine or a placebo.

The sample holds one count of this clone. V usage is TRBV19 and J usage is TRBJ1-1; 11 bases agree with TRBD1. The CDR3 length is 17 residues. With V trimmed by 5 bases and J by 0 bases, 8 bases remained unmatched. Germline V CDR1 and CDR2: LNHDA, SQIVND (reference sequence). The CDR3 reads CASSPRTGGYLNTEAFF. CDR3 coding DNA: TGTGCCAGTAGTCCGCGGACAGGGGGCTATCTGAACACTGAAGCTTTCTTT. Full variable domain (missing parts from reference TRBV19 and TRBJ1-1): DGGITQSPKYLFRKEGQNVTLSCEQNLNHDAMYWYRQDPGQGLRLIYYSQIVNDFQKGDIAEGYSVSREKKESFPLTVTSAQKNPTAFYLCASSPRTGGYLNTEAFFGQGTRLTVV.

This clone was observed a handful of times. This chain uses TRBV5-1 with TRBJ2-3; 12 nucleotides align to TRBD2. Germline CDR1 is SGHRS and CDR2 is YFSETQ. V lost 2 bases, J lost 11 bases, and 9 bases stayed unmatched. This CDR3 comprises 15 residues. CDR3 in amino acids: CASSFDPTSGSEQYF. CDR3 nucleotide sequence: TGCGCCAGCAGCTTTGACCCGACTAGCGGGAGTGAGCAGTATTTT.

The rearrangement joins TRBV18 to TRBJ2-7; TRBD1 aligns across 11 bases. V lost 2 bases to trimming and J lost 4 bases; unmatched junction nucleotides: 7. This CDR3 has 16 amino acids. Germline CDR1 is KGHSH and CDR2 is LQKENI. The CDR3 loop reads CASSPTGTGGIYEQYV. CDR3 DNA sequence: TGTGCCAGCTCACCAACCGGGACAGGGGGTATTTACGAGCAGTACGTC.

The chain employs TRBV6-1 and TRBJ2-2; 12 bases are a match to TRBD1. Trimming removed 4 bases from V and 0 bases from J; junction bases left unmatched: 6. This CDR3 region has 18 residues. Germline V gives CDR1 MNHNS, CDR2 SASEGT. The CDR3, as DNA: TGTGCCAGCAGTGCCCGGGACAGGGGGCTCTCGAACACCGGGGAGCTGTTTTTT. This translates into CASSARDRGLSNTGELFF.

This rearrangement joins TRBV7-9 to TRBJ1-1; TRBD1 might be the D (5 bases). The V gene lost 0 bases and the J gene lost 7 bases, with 9 bases spanning the gap. CDR1 and CDR2 from the germline V gene are SEHNR and FQNEAQ (reference sequence). The CDR3 runs to 13 residues. CDR3: CASSLAGDYEAFF. CDR3 coding DNA: TGTGCCAGCAGCTTAGCAGGGGATTATGAAGCTTTCTTT.

The chain links TRBV7-2 to TRBJ1-3; 8 bases agree with TRBD1. Germline V CDR1 and CDR2: SGHTA, FQGNSA. Trimming took 2 bases from V and 0 from J; bases not matched to a gene: 6. The CDR3 is 17 amino acids. This chain's CDR3 is CASSLWGTGNSGNTIYF. The CDR3, as DNA: TGTGCCAGCAGCTTATGGGGGACAGGCAACTCTGGAAACACCATATATTTT. Drawing the rest from reference TRBV7-2 and TRBJ1-3, the complete variable domain is GAGVSQSPSNKVTEKGKDVELRCDPISGHTALYWYRQSLGQGLEFLIYFQGNSAPDKSGLPSDRFSAERTGGSVSTLTIQRTQQEDSAVYLCASSLWGTGNSGNTIYFGEGSWLTVV.

The chain links TRBV20-1 to TRBJ1-1; D is uncertain. The CDR3 runs 11 residues. Per germline, CDR1 DFQATT and CDR2 SNEGSKA (reference sequence). DNA of the CDR3: TGCAGCCTACGAGGAAACACTGAAGCTTTCTTT. This codes for CSLRGNTEAFF.

This sequence joins TRBV2 and TRBJ1-6; 9 positions match TRBD1. Germline loops: CDR1 SNHLY, CDR2 FYNNEI. J was trimmed by 4 bases and V by 9 bases; bases with no gene match: 4. The CDR3 spans 14 residues. CDR3 sequence (DNA): TGTGCCAGTATGGACAGGGGATATAATTCACCCCTCCACTTT. It is translated as CASMDRGYNSPLHF.

The rearrangement joins TRBV6-6 to TRBJ2-2; no reliable D call. Per the germline V gene, CDR1 is MNHNY and CDR2 is SVGAGI (reference sequence). V lost 2 bases to trimming and J lost 6 bases, with 7 bases between them. The CDR3 is 13 residues long. In DNA form, the CDR3 reads TGTGCCAGCAGTTACCCTCCGGCCGGGGAGCTGTTTTTT. Translated: CASSYPPAGELFF.

The rearrangement links TRBV7-6 to TRBJ1-3; 8 positions agree with TRBD1. Germline V CDR1 and CDR2: SGHVS, FNYEAQ. The CDR3 is 16 residues long. J was trimmed by 0 bases and V by 2 bases; bases with no gene match: 3. The CDR3 region has the DNA TGTGCCAGCAGCTTATTGACAGGGGACTCTGGAAACACCATATATTTT. It specifies CASSLLTGDSGNTIYF.

This clone has just one count. The chain recombines TRBV7-9 with TRBJ2-5; D ambiguous. Deletions cut 4 bases from V and 1 base from J, with 7 bases between. Germline CDR1 and CDR2: SEHNR and FQNEAQ (reference sequence). The CDR3 has 13 residues. The CDR3 region is CASSSVAQETQYF. Written as DNA, the CDR3 is TGTGCCAGCAGCTCAGTCGCCCAAGAGACCCAGTACTTC.

The rearrangement uses TRBV18 and TRBJ2-1; TRBD1 matches 7 bases. Germline CDR1 and CDR2: KGHSH and LQKENI. The CDR3 loop spans 13 amino acids. J was trimmed by 5 bases and V by 5 bases; bases with no gene match: 3. CDR3 sequence reads: CASSRDSNNEQFF. CDR3 DNA sequence: TGTGCCAGCTCAAGGGACAGTAACAATGAGCAGTTCTTC.

The chain employs TRBV18 and TRBJ1-2; no clear D gene. Trimming took off 3 bases at V and 1 base at J, with 9 bases between the two ends. CDR1 and CDR2 (germline): KGHSH, LQKENI. The CDR3 contains 14 residues. CDR3 nucleotide sequence: TGTGCCAGCTCACCTCTGGTCGGTAACTATGGCTACACCTTC. This codes for CASSPLVGNYGYTF.

This chain connects TRBV5-1 to TRBJ2-3; 9 bases are a match to TRBD2. Germline V gives CDR1 SGHRS, CDR2 YFSETQ. The ends lost 5 bases at V and 3 bases at J; junction bases unmatched: 4. The CDR3 covers 14 residues. CDR3: CASRPGLATDTQYF. In nucleotides, the CDR3 is TGCGCCAGCAGACCTGGACTAGCGACAGATACGCAGTATTTT.

CDR3 DNA sequence: TGTGCCAGCACCGCGCAAACGACTAGCGGGGAGACCCAGTACTTC. Translating gives CASTAQTTSGETQYF. V gene TRBV3-1 (or the pseudogene TRBV3-2) combines with J gene TRBJ2-5, with TRBD2 matching over 10 bases. In germline, CDR1 is LGHDT, CDR2 YNNKEL (reference sequence). Trimming took 7 bases from V and 5 from J; bases not matched to a gene: 10. The CDR3 loop spans 15 amino acids.

The rearrangement links TRBV5-1 to TRBJ2-1; a possible D gene is TRBD1 (6 bases). The germline gives CDR1 SGHRS, CDR2 YFSETQ. V lost 4 bases, J lost 4 bases, and 15 bases lay in between. The CDR3 contains 15 residues. CDR3 DNA sequence: TGCGCCAGCAGCCAACAGGGTGAGGAGTACAATGAGCAGTTCTTC. It specifies CASSQQGEEYNEQFF.

This clone has just a few counts. V gene TRBV6-5 combines with J gene TRBJ1-1; D unclear. The CDR3 runs 12 residues. CDR1 and CDR2 (germline): MNHEY, SVGAGI. Between the trimmed V and J ends, which lost 7 bases and 2 bases, there was a span of 8 bases. In DNA, the CDR3 is TGTGCCAGCATTGCCGGAAACACTGAAGCTTTCTTT. Amino acid sequence: CASIAGNTEAFF.

The chain combines TRBV19 with TRBJ1-2, with 10 bases identical to TRBD1. CDR3 length: 15 amino acids. Trimming took 4 bases from V and 6 from J; bases not matched to a gene: 8. CDR1 is LNHDA and CDR2 is SQIVND in the germline V gene (reference sequence). CDR3 region: CASSRQGARGNGYTF. CDR3 bases: TGTGCCAGTAGTAGACAGGGGGCGCGAGGAAATGGCTACACCTTC.

The J gene is TRBJ2-5, the V gene TRBV29-1; D might be TRBD1 or TRBD2, each matching 5 bases. V was cut by 4 bases and J by 5 bases, with 14 bases left in between. Germline assignment: CDR1 SQVTM and CDR2 ANQGSEA. The CDR3 sequence is 13 residues long. CDR3 loop: CSVVASWGETQYF. The CDR3 nucleotides are TGCAGCGTTGTGGCGTCCTGGGGGGAGACCCAGTACTTC.

In DNA, the CDR3 is TGTGCCAGCAGCCGCGGACTAGCGGGGGGCCTCGAGCAGTTCTTC. Its protein product is CASSRGLAGGLEQFF. V and J are TRBV11-2 and TRBJ2-1; 14 positions agree with TRBD2. The germline gives CDR1 SGHAT, CDR2 FQNNGV. The CDR3 sequence is 15 residues long. V lost 5 bases and J lost 10; bases outside the gene matches: 7.

The genes are TRBV2 and TRBJ2-1, with D possibly matching TRBD2 (5 bases). The V gene lost 4 bases and the J gene lost 6 bases, with 16 bases spanning the gap. Germline V gene lookup returns CDR1 SNHLY and CDR2 FYNNEI. The CDR3 length is 15 residues. The CDR3 reads CASSGDIPAGNEQFF. The CDR3 nucleotides are TGTGCCAGCAGTGGGGATATCCCGGCGGGCAATGAGCAGTTCTTC.

This clone showed up just once. The chain has TRBV19 and TRBJ1-2; D uncertain. There are 14 residues in the CDR3. The germline V gene has CDR1 LNHDA and CDR2 SQIVND (reference sequence). Trimming stripped 6 bases from V and 0 bases from J, with 11 bases between. CDR3 in DNA: TGTGCCAGTAGGATACAAGGAGCTAACTATGGCTACACCTTC. This encodes CASRIQGANYGYTF.